This TCR beta chain derives from a study of cytomegalovirus exposure and HLA in healthy donors. The PCR employed 60 Vbeta primers together with 13 Jbeta primers. Assay: immunoSEQ multiplex PCR; the TCRdb copy retains only in-frame clones and omits some. This sample has about 110,000 clones, with about four fifths found just once. A remark on this clone: Its antigen is not known.

General study points: For most subjects, TCR beta sequences were reported to predict HLA-A and HLA-B alleles with accuracy.

Material for sequencing was PBMCs. This TCR was sampled from a woman aged 60 to 75 in good health and CMV-seropositive.

In DNA, the CDR3 is TGTGCCAGCAGCTTTAGTACAGGGTTAGGAGAGCCCCAGCATTTT. It specifies CASSFSTGLGEPQHF. V gene TRBV7-2 combines with J gene TRBJ1-5, with D tentatively TRBD1 (6 bases). Germline CDR1 SGHTA, CDR2 FQGNSA. V was shortened by 3 bases and J by 8 bases, with 17 bases between the two germline ends. The CDR3 loop spans 15 amino acids. The whole variable domain, filled in from reference TRBV7-2 and TRBJ1-5, reads GAGVSQSPSNKVTEKGKDVELRCDPISGHTALYWYRQSLGQGLEFLIYFQGNSAPDKSGLPSDRFSAERTGGSVSTLTIQRTQQEDSAVYLCASSFSTGLGEPQHFGDGTRLSIL.